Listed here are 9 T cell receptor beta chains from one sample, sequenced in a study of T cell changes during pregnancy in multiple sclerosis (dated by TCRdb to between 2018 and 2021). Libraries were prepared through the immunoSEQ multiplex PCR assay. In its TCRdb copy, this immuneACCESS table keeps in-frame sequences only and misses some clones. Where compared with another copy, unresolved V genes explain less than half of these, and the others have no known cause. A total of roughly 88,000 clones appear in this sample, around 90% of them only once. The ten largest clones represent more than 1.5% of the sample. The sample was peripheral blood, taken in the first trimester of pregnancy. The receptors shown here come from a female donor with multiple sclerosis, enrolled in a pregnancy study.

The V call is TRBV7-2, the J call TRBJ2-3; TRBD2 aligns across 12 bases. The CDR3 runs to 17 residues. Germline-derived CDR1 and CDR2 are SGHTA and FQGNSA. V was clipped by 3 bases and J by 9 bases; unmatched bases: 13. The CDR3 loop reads CASSFLAGGPTLRTQYF. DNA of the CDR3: TGTGCCAGCAGCTTTCTAGCGGGAGGGCCTACTCTCCGGACGCAGTATTTT.

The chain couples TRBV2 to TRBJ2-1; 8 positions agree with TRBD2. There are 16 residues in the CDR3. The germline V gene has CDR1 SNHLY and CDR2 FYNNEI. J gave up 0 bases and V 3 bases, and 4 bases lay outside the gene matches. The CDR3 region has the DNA TGTGCCAGCAGTGATAGTGGACTAGCCTCCTACAATGAGCAGTTCTTC. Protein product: CASSDSGLASYNEQFF.

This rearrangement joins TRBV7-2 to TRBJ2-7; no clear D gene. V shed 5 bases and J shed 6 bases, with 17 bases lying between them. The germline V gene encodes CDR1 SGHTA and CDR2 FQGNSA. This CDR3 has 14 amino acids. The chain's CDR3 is CASSPDGVEREQYF. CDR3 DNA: TGTGCCAGCAGCCCCGACGGCGTCGAGCGCGAGCAGTACTTC.

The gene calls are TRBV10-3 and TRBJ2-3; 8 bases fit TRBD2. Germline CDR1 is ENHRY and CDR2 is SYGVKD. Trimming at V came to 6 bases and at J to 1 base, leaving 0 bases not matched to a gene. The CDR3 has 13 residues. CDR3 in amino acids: CAISGRGTDTQYF. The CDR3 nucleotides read TGTGCCATCAGCGGGAGGGGCACAGATACGCAGTATTTT.

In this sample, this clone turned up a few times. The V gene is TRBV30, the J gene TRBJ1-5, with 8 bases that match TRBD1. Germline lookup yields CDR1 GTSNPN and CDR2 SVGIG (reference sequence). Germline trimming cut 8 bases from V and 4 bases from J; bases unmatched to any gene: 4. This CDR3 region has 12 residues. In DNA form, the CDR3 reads TGTGCCGCAAGGACAGGGAATCAGCCCCAGCATTTT. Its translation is CAARTGNQPQHF.

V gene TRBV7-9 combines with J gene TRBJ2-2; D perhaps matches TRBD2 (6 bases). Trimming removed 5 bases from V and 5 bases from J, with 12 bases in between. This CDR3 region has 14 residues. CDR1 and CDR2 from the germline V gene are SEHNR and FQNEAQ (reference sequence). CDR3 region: CASSPSRGTGELFF. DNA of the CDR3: TGTGCCAGCAGCCCCAGTCGGGGGACCGGGGAGCTGTTTTTT.

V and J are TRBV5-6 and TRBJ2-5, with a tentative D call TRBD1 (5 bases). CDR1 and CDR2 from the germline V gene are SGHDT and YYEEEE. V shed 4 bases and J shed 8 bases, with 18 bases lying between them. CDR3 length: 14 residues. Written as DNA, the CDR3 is TGTGCCAGCAGCACAGGTCCTTCAACCGTAACCCAGTACTTC. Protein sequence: CASSTGPSTVTQYF.

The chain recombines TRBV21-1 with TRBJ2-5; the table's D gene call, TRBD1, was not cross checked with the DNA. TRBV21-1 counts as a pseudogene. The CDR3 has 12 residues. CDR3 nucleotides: TGTGCCACTACAGGGGTTGGGGAGACCCAGTACTTC. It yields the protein CATTGVGETQYF.

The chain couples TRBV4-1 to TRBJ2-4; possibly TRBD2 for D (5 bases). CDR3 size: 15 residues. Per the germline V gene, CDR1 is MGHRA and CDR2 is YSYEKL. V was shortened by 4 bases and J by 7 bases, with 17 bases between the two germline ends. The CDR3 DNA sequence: TGCGCCAGCAGCCCCTCCAGGACTCTGAGGAACATTCAGTACTTC. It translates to CASSPSRTLRNIQYF.